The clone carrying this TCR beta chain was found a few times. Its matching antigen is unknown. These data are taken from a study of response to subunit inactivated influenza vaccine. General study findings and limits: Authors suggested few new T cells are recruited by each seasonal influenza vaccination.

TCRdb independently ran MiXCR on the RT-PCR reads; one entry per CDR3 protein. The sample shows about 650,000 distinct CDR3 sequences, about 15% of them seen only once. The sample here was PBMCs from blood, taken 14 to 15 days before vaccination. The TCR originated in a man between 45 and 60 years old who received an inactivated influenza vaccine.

CDR3 protein: CASCGGTDSNQPQHF. CDR3 nucleotide sequence: TGTGCCAGTTGTGGCGGGACGGATAGCAATCAGCCCCAGCATTTT. The chain employs TRBV6-1 and TRBJ1-5, with D possibly TRBD1 on 5 matching bases. Germline V gene data show CDR1 as MNHNS and CDR2 as SASEGT. Trimming took off 9 bases at V and 0 bases at J, with 15 bases between the two ends. The CDR3 sequence is 15 residues long.